The sequence of this T cell receptor (beta chain) was determined in a study of cytomegalovirus exposure and HLA in healthy donors. The study, taken as a whole, reports: In a later analysis, more than 15,000 TCR beta sequences were associated with HLA alleles at 0.05 false discovery rate.

This clone came up once. Its matching antigen is unknown. PCR employed 60 Vbeta and 13 Jbeta primers. The repertoire was sequenced with immunoSEQ multiplex PCR; TCRdb's copy has only in-frame clones and lacks some. The sample carries some 200,000 clones, less than 85% recorded once. The donors comprised healthy bone marrow donors. When sampled, the donors appeared nominally healthy, though they likely had unrecorded immune exposures. The source of this sequence is a boy aged 5-17 years in good health and CMV-seronegative. Sequenced material: PBMCs.

The CDR3 sequence: CASSLGLAYEQFF. CDR3 DNA: TGTGCCAGCAGCTTGGGACTAGCGTATGAGCAGTTCTTC. V usage is TRBV7-3 and J usage is TRBJ2-1, with 10 bases that match TRBD2. From germline, CDR1 is SGHTA and CDR2 FQGTGA. The J segment lost 8 bases and the V segment lost 3 bases, leaving 1 base of the junction unmatched. The CDR3 sequence is 13 residues long.